The rows below give T cell receptor beta chains drawn from one sample of a study of T cell responses to AZD1222 COVID-19 vaccine. Produced via immunoSEQ multiplex PCR; TCRdb's table is partial and in-frame only. The sample records 170,000 or so clones, 90% being singletons. The sample was peripheral blood, taken on day 0 of AZD1222 vaccination. The receptors were sampled from an adult in good health. CDR3s include the opening cysteine and the closing phenylalanine or tryptophan. A D gene is named only where the DNA matches it firmly. Size is stated for part of the rows, as once, few or many counts, or as a class when the clone is expanded.

j_call clone_size v_call d_call cdr3_aa cdr3_nt
TRBJ2-1 NA TRBV14 NA CASSQAVPNEQFF TGTGCCAGCAGCCAGGCCGTACCCAATGAGCAGTTCTTC
TRBJ1-1 NA TRBV7-8 TRBD1 CASSIGTASEYLNTEAFF TGTGCCAGCAGCATTGGGACAGCCTCGGAATATCTGAACACTGAAGCTTTCTTT
TRBJ1-3 NA TRBV19 TRBD1 CASSAGTGFSGNTIYF TGTGCCAGTAGTGCCGGGACAGGGTTCTCTGGAAACACCATATATTTT
TRBJ1-2 NA TRBV5-1 NA CASSLTGGASGYTF TGCGCCAGCAGCTTGACAGGAGGGGCGTCTGGCTACACCTTC
TRBJ2-1 NA TRBV29-1 TRBD2 CSALLAGSYNEQFF TGCAGCGCCTTGCTAGCGGGCTCCTACAATGAGCAGTTCTTC
TRBJ1-3 NA TRBV7-9 NA CASSLLRRTDTSGNTIYF TGTGCCAGCAGCTTACTCCGTAGGACGGATACCTCTGGAAACACCATATATTTT
TRBJ1-2 NA TRBV5-6 NA CASSLGRINYGYTF TGTGCCAGCAGCTTAGGACGGATTAACTATGGCTACACCTTC
TRBJ2-5 NA TRBV7-2 NA CASSSGPRQETQYF TGTGCCAGCAGCTCCGGTCCCCGGCAAGAGACCCAGTACTTC
TRBJ1-4 NA TRBV19 NA CASTEGFTTNEKLFF TGTGCCAGTACGGAAGGGTTCACAACTAATGAAAAACTGTTTTTT
TRBJ2-1 few TRBV7-2 TRBD2 CASSLYSGGGRNEQFF TGTGCCAGCAGCTTATATAGCGGGGGGGGACGTAATGAGCAGTTCTTC
TRBJ1-2 once TRBV28 NA CASSSTLRGYGYTF TGTGCCAGCAGTTCCACCCTCCGCGGCTATGGCTACACCTTC
TRBJ1-1 NA TRBV7-2 NA CASSLDLVSREAFF TGTGCCAGCAGCTTAGATCTGGTTTCTCGAGAAGCTTTCTTT
TRBJ2-1 NA TRBV29-1 TRBD2 CSSTSGVAYNEQFF TGCAGCTCGACTAGCGGGGTGGCCTACAATGAGCAGTTCTTC
TRBJ2-1 NA TRBV24-1 NA CATSDFGRGRGEQFF TGTGCCACCAGTGATTTTGGGCGGGGCAGGGGTGAGCAGTTCTTC
TRBJ2-3 NA TRBV11-3 NA CASSPPGSGLTDTQYF TGTGCCAGCAGCCCCCCCGGGTCGGGTCTCACAGATACGCAGTATTTT
TRBJ1-5 NA TRBV18 NA CASSPSPDSNQPQHF TGTGCCAGCTCACCGTCTCCGGACAGCAATCAGCCCCAGCATTTT
TRBJ1-4 NA TRBV9 NA CASSPSTARDEKLFF TGTGCCAGCAGCCCTTCGACGGCGAGAGATGAAAAACTGTTTTTT
TRBJ2-6 NA TRBV7-9 NA CASSLAWAGGANVLTF TGTGCCAGCAGCTTAGCTTGGGCTGGAGGGGCCAACGTCCTGACTTTC
TRBJ2-7 NA TRBV2 NA CASKASSSSSYEQYF TGTGCCAGCAAGGCTAGCTCCTCGAGCTCCTACGAGCAGTACTTC
TRBJ1-5 NA TRBV28 TRBD1 CASRGQGQPQHF TGTGCCAGCAGGGGACAGGGGCAGCCCCAGCATTTT
TRBJ1-5 once TRBV4-2 TRBD1 CASSQGQGAGQPQHF TGTGCCAGCAGCCAGGGACAGGGGGCCGGTCAGCCCCAGCATTTT
TRBJ2-2 NA TRBV11-3 NA CASSLGEDTGELFF TGTGCCAGCAGCTTAGGAGAGGACACCGGGGAGCTGTTTTTT
TRBJ1-1 NA TRBV28 TRBD1 CASSLPGTGILNTEAFF TGTGCCAGCAGTTTACCCGGGACAGGGATACTGAACACTGAAGCTTTCTTT
TRBJ2-7 NA TRBV5-1 NA CASSTGASYEQYF TGCGCCAGCAGTACGGGGGCGAGCTACGAGCAGTACTTC
TRBJ2-7 NA TRBV24-1 NA CATSESFSERQYF TGTGCCACCAGTGAGTCTTTCTCTGAGAGGCAGTACTTC
TRBJ1-4 NA TRBV5-4 NA CASSLGSGFDATNEKLFF TGTGCCAGCAGCTTGGGGTCAGGGTTCGATGCAACTAATGAAAAACTGTTTTTT
TRBJ1-2 NA TRBV2 NA CASSGLGRGYTF TGTGCCAGCAGTGGGCTGGGGAGAGGCTACACCTTC
TRBJ2-2 NA TRBV19 NA CASNQRGSIGELFF TGTGCCAGTAACCAACGGGGGTCGATCGGGGAGCTGTTTTTT
TRBJ2-7 NA TRBV18 NA CASSPPGAYEQYF TGTGCCAGCTCCCCTCCGGGTGCCTACGAGCAGTACTTC
TRBJ1-1 NA TRBV6-5 TRBD1 CASSYGTGVSEAFF TGTGCCAGCAGTTACGGGACAGGGGTCTCTGAAGCTTTCTTT
TRBJ1-1 NA TRBV18 NA CASSPWAAKMNTEAFF TGTGCCAGCTCACCATGGGCGGCCAAGATGAACACTGAAGCTTTCTTT
TRBJ1-2 NA TRBV6-5 TRBD1 CASSRWTGGHYGYTF TGTGCCAGCAGCAGATGGACAGGGGGGCACTATGGCTACACCTTC
TRBJ2-7 NA TRBV5-1 NA CASSFTTVSYEQYF TGCGCCAGCAGCTTTACAACAGTCTCCTACGAGCAGTACTTC
TRBJ2-7 NA TRBV23-1 TRBD2 CASSQDPSGAYEQYF TGCGCCAGCAGTCAGGATCCTAGCGGGGCCTACGAGCAGTACTTC
TRBJ2-1 NA TRBV5-8 NA CASSPLAGNEQFF TGTGCCAGCAGCCCCTTGGCAGGCAATGAGCAGTTCTTC
TRBJ1-2 NA TRBV19 NA CASSEGRYGYTF TGTGCCAGTAGCGAGGGACGCTATGGCTACACCTTC
TRBJ1-5 NA TRBV15 NA CATSRDRGNRVGQPQHF TGTGCCACCAGCAGAGACCGAGGGAACCGGGTGGGTCAGCCCCAGCATTTT
TRBJ2-7 NA TRBV6-5 NA CATLDGQPIYEQYF TGTGCCACCCTTGATGGGCAGCCTATCTACGAGCAGTACTTC
TRBJ2-1 NA TRBV15 TRBD2 CATSRDTSGEREQFF TGTGCCACCAGCAGAGATACTAGCGGGGAGCGGGAGCAGTTCTTC
TRBJ1-2 many TRBV5-4 NA CASSSKAVPYGYTF TGTGCCAGCAGCTCTAAGGCAGTCCCCTATGGCTACACCTTC
TRBJ1-2 NA TRBV2 NA CASSEAQGSYGYTF TGTGCCAGCAGTGAAGCGCAGGGTTCGTATGGCTACACCTTC
TRBJ1-1 NA TRBV14 NA CASSREGGGRYYSTEAFF TGTGCCAGCAGCCGTGAGGGGGGGGGTAGGTATTACAGCACTGAAGCTTTCTTT
TRBJ1-2 NA TRBV6-5 NA CASRPTDNYGYTF TGTGCCAGCAGACCGACAGATAACTATGGCTACACCTTC
TRBJ1-1 NA TRBV5-1 NA CASSPSGGGGNTEAFF TGCGCCAGCAGCCCTTCCGGCGGAGGGGGGAACACTGAAGCTTTCTTT
TRBJ1-5 NA TRBV4-1 NA CASSPPGGPQHF TGCGCCAGCAGCCCTCCGGGCGGTCCCCAGCATTTT
TRBJ2-1 NA TRBV11-3 NA CASSLGLNEKFF TGTGCCAGCAGCTTAGGACTCAATGAGAAGTTCTTC
TRBJ2-1 NA TRBV7-9 NA CASSPPPYNEQFF TGTGCCAGCAGCCCACCCCCCTACAATGAGCAGTTCTTC
TRBJ1-4 NA TRBV4-3 NA CASSQADRLPSLEKLFF TGCGCCAGCAGCCAAGCGGACAGATTGCCTTCTTTAGAAAAACTGTTTTTT